This T cell receptor (beta chain) is drawn from a study of PD-L1 blockade in urothelial cancer. In the study overall: Blood-derived samples held a median approximately 140,000 T cells.

The sample's time point: pretreatment peripheral blood. Profiled with immunoSEQ multiplex PCR; TCRdb holds only in-frame clones, not every one. Of 70,000 or so clones listed, about 90% are singletons. Looked up from germline, CDR1 is SNHLY and CDR2 is FYNNEI. This CDR3 is built from 11 residues. V was pared by 6 bases and J by 6 bases, with 6 bases between. Specimen: PBMCs, collected around atezolizumab (anti-PD-L1) treatment. The TCR comes from a man in his sixties or seventies with urothelial cancer. The chain joins TRBV2 to TRBJ1-5; D call uncertain. CDR3 DNA: TGTGCCAGCAGCCTCGGTCAGCCCCAGCATTTT. As protein: CASSLGQPQHF.